Below, one T cell receptor beta chain is given with its context. No antigen is known for it. This sample is part of a study of radiotherapy plus CTLA-4 blockade in lung cancer. Across the whole study: Among patients, over 15% showed objective responses, and roughly 31% had disease control. Findings of the study overall: Expansion in blood of tumor-derived TCR clones was seen after radiotherapy plus ipilimumab.

The method was immunoSEQ multiplex PCR; TCRdb's version includes in-frame clones alone and lacks a portion of them. The data show roughly 120,000 clones, 81% seen once. Each patient with chemo-refractory metastatic non-small-cell lung cancer was treated with focal radiation plus CTLA-4 blockade using ipilimumab. Trimming cost V 0 bases and J 4 bases, with 18 bases left between them. This CDR3 is built from 17 residues. Germline V gene data show CDR1 as MGHRA and CDR2 as YSYEKL. The sample here was peripheral blood, taken from a patient treated with radiotherapy plus ipilimumab. The source is a human donor with non-small cell lung cancer that progressed on radiotherapy plus ipilimumab. Some clones in this sample may be carry-over from other donors' samples. This sequence joins TRBV4-1 and TRBJ1-2; tentatively, D is TRBD1 (5 bases). The CDR3 protein is CASSQEPGIGGGYGYTF. CDR3 coding DNA: TGCGCCAGCAGCCAAGAACCAGGGATAGGAGGAGGCTATGGCTACACCTTC.